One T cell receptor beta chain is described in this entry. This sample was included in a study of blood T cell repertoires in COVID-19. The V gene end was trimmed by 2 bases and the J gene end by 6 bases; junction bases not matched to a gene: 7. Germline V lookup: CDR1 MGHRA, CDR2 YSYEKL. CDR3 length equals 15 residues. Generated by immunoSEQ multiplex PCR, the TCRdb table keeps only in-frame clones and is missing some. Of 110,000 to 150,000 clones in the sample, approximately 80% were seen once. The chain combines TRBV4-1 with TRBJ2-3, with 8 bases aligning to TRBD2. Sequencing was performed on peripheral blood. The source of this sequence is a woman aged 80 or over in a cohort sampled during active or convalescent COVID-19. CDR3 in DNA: TGCGCCAGCAGCCAATTTAGCGGGGCCGGGGATACGCAGTATTTT. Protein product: CASSQFSGAGDTQYF.